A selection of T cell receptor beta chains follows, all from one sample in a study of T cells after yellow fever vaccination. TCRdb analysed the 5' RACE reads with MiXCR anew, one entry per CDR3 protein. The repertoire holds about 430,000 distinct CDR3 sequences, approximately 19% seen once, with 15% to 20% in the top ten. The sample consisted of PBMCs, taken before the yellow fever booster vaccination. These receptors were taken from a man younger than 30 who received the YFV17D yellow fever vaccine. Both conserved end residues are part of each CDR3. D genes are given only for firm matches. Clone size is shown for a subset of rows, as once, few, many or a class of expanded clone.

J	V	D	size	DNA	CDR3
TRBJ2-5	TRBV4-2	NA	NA	TGTGCCAGCAGCCAAGAGGGGGGGGCCCTGGCGGGAGAGACCCAGTACTTC	CASSQEGGALAGETQYF
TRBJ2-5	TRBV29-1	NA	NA	TGCAGCGTTGTTGGCAGTTTCCAAGAGACCCAGTACTTC	CSVVGSFQETQYF
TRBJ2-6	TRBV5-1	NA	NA	TGCGCCAGCAGCCCCGACGGGGGGGCCAACGTCCTGACTTTC	CASSPDGGANVLTF
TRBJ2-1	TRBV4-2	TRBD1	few	TGTGCCAGCAGCCAAGGAACCGGGACAGGTGCTGAGCAGTTCTTC	CASSQGTGTGAEQFF
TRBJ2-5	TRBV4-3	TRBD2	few	TGCGCCAGCAGCCCCTCTAGCGGGGGGGCCTGGGAGACCCAGTACTTC	CASSPSSGGAWETQYF
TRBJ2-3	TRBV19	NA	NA	TGTGCCAGTAGTCGGGACACCACTCGAGGAGGGGATACGCAGTATTTT	CASSRDTTRGGDTQYF
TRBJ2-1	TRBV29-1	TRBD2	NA	TGCAGCGTTCTGACTAGCGGGGGGTCGCAGTTCTTC	CSVLTSGGSQFF
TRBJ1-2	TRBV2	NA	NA	TGTGCCAGCAGTGAAGAGGGCAGGGCCGGACTGGGCTACACCTTC	CASSEEGRAGLGYTF
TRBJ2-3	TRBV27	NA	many	TGTGCCAGCAGTGACACAGATACGCAGTATTTT	CASSDTDTQYF
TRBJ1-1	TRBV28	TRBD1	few	TGTGCCAGCAGTTCACAGGGGGTGAGGGCTTTCTTT	CASSSQGVRAFF
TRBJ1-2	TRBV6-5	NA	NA	TGTGCCAGCAGTTATTATTCCGGGGGTCCCGCCGGTGGCTACACCTTC	CASSYYSGGPAGGYTF
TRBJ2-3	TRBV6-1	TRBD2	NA	TGTGCCAGCAGTGAAAAACTAGCGGGGCGGACAGATACGCAGTATTTT	CASSEKLAGRTDTQYF
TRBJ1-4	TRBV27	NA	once	TGTGCCAGCAGTTCCCCAGGGGCAACTAATGAAAAACTGTTTTTT	CASSSPGATNEKLFF
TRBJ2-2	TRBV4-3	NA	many	TGCGCCAGCAGCCCACAGGGTTCTACGAGCACCGGGGAGCTGTTTTTT	CASSPQGSTSTGELFF
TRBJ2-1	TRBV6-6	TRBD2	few	TGTGCCAGCAGTATACGGGGGGATGAGCAGTTCTTC	CASSIRGDEQFF
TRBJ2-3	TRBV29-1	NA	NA	TGCAGCGTTGAAGACGTATACACAGATACGCAGTATTTT	CSVEDVYTDTQYF
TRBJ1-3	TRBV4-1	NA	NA	TGCGCCAGCAGATATATCGGAGCTATTCCCAACACCATATATTTT	CASRYIGAIPNTIYF
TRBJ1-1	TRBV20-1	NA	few	TGCAGTGCTAGAGACGGGCGGCCAGGGGCGGTGGGGACTGAAGCTTTCTTT	CSARDGRPGAVGTEAFF
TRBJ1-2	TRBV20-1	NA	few	TGCAGTGCTACGCCCGGGGGTGGCTACACCTTC	CSATPGGGYTF
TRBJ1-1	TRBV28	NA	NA	TGTGCCAGCAGTCCGGACATGGGGTTGAACACTGAAGCTTTCTTT	CASSPDMGLNTEAFF
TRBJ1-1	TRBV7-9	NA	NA	TGTGCCATCACTAACGACGGTGAAGCTTTCTTT	CAITNDGEAFF
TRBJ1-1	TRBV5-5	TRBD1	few	TGTGCCAGCAGCTTGGAGGGGGCTGGTGTAGAAGCTTTCTTT	CASSLEGAGVEAFF
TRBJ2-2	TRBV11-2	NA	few	TGTGCCAGCAGCCCACCGGCGTCGGGCACCGGGGAGCTGTTTTTT	CASSPPASGTGELFF
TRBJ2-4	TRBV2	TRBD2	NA	TGTGCCAGCAGTGAATTGGGCGGGGGGGCTAAGAACTTC	CASSELGGGAKNF
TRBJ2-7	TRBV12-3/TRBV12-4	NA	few	TGTGCCAGCAGTTTCGGGGAGGGGGCTTACGAGCAGTACTTC	CASSFGEGAYEQYF